Listed below are T cell receptor beta chains from one sample, sequenced in a study of vaccination and CD4 T cells after COVID-19. MiXCR, applied by TCRdb to the PCR reads, yields one record per CDR3 protein. The sample yields some 14,000 distinct CDR3 sequences, approximately 30% seen once. Their target antigens are unknown. Sequenced sample: cultured CD4+ T cells from blood. The receptors stem from a human donor with COVID-19. CDR3s include the opening cysteine and the closing phenylalanine or tryptophan. The D gene is left open where the match is weak. Clone size, where shown, is once, few, many, or a class for clones that have expanded.

abundance | j_gene | d_gene | v_gene | CDR3nt | CDR3aa
few | TRBJ2-7 | TRBD2 | TRBV15 | TGTGCCACCAGCACCGGGGGGGCAGGGCATGAGCAGTACTTC | CATSTGGAGHEQYF
. | TRBJ2-1 | . | TRBV6-1 | TGTGCCAGCAGTCCGACTGGAAATGAGCAGTTCTTC | CASSPTGNEQFF
few | TRBJ2-5 | TRBD2 | TRBV5-1 | TGCGCCAGCAGCTTGGGTCCAATCGGGAGGGGAGGTGAGGAGACCCAGTACTTC | CASSLGPIGRGGEETQYF
. | TRBJ2-7 | . | TRBV5-5 | TGTGCCAGCAGCAAGTCCCGCGGCGAGCAGTACTTC | CASSKSRGEQYF
few | TRBJ2-5 | TRBD2 | TRBV20-1 | TGCAGTGCTCTCCCGGCTAGCGGGGGGGCCGGGACCCAGTACTTC | CSALPASGGAGTQYF
. | TRBJ2-1 | TRBD2 | TRBV10-3 | TGTGCCATCCGGACTAGCGGGGGGGCCCGGGATGAGCAGTTCTTC | CAIRTSGGARDEQFF
medium-sized | TRBJ1-6 | . | TRBV27 | TGTGCCAGCAGTTTATCGAGACAGAATAATTCACCCCTCCACTTT | CASSLSRQNNSPLHF
medium-sized | TRBJ1-6 | . | TRBV28 | TGTGCCAGCAGTACCCGGGCTGGACCTTATTCACCCCTCCACTTT | CASSTRAGPYSPLHF
once | TRBJ2-3 | TRBD2 | TRBV6-1 | TGTGCCAGCTCCCGACTAGCGGGGGGGAGTGGAGGCACAGATACGCAGTATTTT | CASSRLAGGSGGTDTQYF
few | TRBJ2-3 | . | TRBV7-2 | TGTGCCAGCAGCTATGCAGATACGCAGTATTTT | CASSYADTQYF
. | TRBJ2-3 | . | TRBV18 | TGTGCCAGCTCATTGGACGACACAGATACGCAGTATTTT | CASSLDDTDTQYF
. | TRBJ2-2 | . | TRBV12-3/TRBV12-4 | TGTGCCAGCATGATTCGGACAACTCTAAAGAACACCGGGGAGCTGTTTTTT | CASMIRTTLKNTGELFF
. | TRBJ1-4 | TRBD1 | TRBV7-9 | TGTGCCAGCAGCTCTCAGACAGGGGCCCCTAATGAAAAACTGTTTTTT | CASSSQTGAPNEKLFF
few | TRBJ1-2 | . | TRBV2 | TGTGCCAGCTCGATGGACAACTATGGCTACACCTTC | CASSMDNYGYTF
. | TRBJ1-6 | . | TRBV19 | TGTGCCAGTAGTACTTCATGGGGGGCCGGTAATTCACCCCTCCACTTT | CASSTSWGAGNSPLHF
few | TRBJ2-3 | TRBD2 | TRBV20-1 | TGCAGTGCTCTCTCCTCCCGGGGGGAGCGTCGCACAGATACGCAGTATTTT | CSALSSRGERRTDTQYF
. | TRBJ1-2 | . | TRBV12-3/TRBV12-4 | TGTGCCATCAGTTTAGGGGTACCAGGCTACACCTTC | CAISLGVPGYTF
. | TRBJ1-6 | TRBD1 | TRBV6-1 | TGTGCCAGTGGACAGGGTGGCTATAATTCACCCCTCCACTTT | CASGQGGYNSPLHF
. | TRBJ1-1 | . | TRBV29-1 | TGCAGCTCCGGAAGGGGGGGGTCCGCTGAAGCTTTCTTT | CSSGRGGSAEAFF
once | TRBJ2-2 | . | TRBV5-1 | TGCGCCAGCAGCCCCCGCCAGGGGTGGGAGGAGCTGTTTTTT | CASSPRQGWEELFF